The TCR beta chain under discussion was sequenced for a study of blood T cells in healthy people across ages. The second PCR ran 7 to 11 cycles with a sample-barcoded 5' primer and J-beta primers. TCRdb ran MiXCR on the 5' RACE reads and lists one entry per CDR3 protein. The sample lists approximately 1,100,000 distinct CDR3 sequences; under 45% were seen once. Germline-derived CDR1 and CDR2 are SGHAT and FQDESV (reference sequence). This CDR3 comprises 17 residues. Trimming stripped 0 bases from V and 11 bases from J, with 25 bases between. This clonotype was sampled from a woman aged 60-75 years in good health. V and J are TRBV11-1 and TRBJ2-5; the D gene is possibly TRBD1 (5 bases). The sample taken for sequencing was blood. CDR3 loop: CASSLAPTDLTNIGQYF. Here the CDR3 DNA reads TGTGCCAGCAGCTTAGCCCCGACAGACCTTACGAATATTGGGCAGTACTTC.